The T cell receptor beta chain under discussion was sequenced for a study of cytomegalovirus exposure and HLA in healthy donors. PCR primers comprised 60 Vbeta and 13 Jbeta primers. Profiling relied on immunoSEQ multiplex PCR, and the TCRdb table lists in-frame clones only, not all of them. The sample comprises roughly 200,000 clones, around 82% of which are singletons, and 14% rests with the top ten. Germline-derived CDR1 and CDR2 are MNHEY and SVGAGI. CDR3 length: 15 amino acids. With 5 bases clipped from V and 7 bases from J, the junction kept 7 bases outside the gene matches. Study-wide findings and caveats: The number of N-insertions in an Asian-associated ancestry cluster was reportedly below the roughly 700-donor mean in a later analysis.

To note about this clone: Its specificity is not known.

Sequencing was done on a sample of PBMCs. The chain couples TRBV6-5 to TRBJ1-6; 8 nucleotides agree with TRBD1. The TCR comes from a woman aged 25 to 39 in good health and CMV-seropositive. CDR3 in amino acids: CASSRQGRGNSPLHF. CDR3 in DNA: TGTGCCAGCAGTCGACAGGGGCGGGGGAATTCACCCCTCCACTTT.